This entry lists 19 T cell receptor beta chains sequenced from one sample in a study of early stage breast cancer tumors. Data came from immunoSEQ multiplex PCR; TCRdb stores just in-frame clones and leaves some out. The table has about 48,000 clones, roughly 83% seen once. The specimen sequenced was blood. The receptors here all came from a person aged 45-65 years with breast cancer.

This clone turned up a few times. The chain joins TRBV2 to TRBJ1-4; D ambiguous. The CDR3 length is 10 residues. Between the trimmed V and J ends, which lost 5 bases and 5 bases, there was a span of 0 bases. Germline V gene data show CDR1 as SNHLY and CDR2 as FYNNEI. CDR3: CASSNEKLFF. The CDR3 nucleotides read TGTGCCAGCAGTAATGAAAAACTGTTTTTT.

The V and J genes are TRBV18 and TRBJ2-3; a weak D match, TRBD2 (6 bases). V was trimmed by 4 bases and J by 4 bases, leaving 21 bases between them. The CDR3 totals 17 residues. The germline V gene encodes CDR1 KGHSH and CDR2 LQKENI. In DNA form, the CDR3 reads TGTGCCAGCTCACTCAACATCCCGCGGGGAAGTTCAGATACGCAGTATTTT. Translated, it gives CASSLNIPRGSSDTQYF.

The chain links TRBV10-3 to TRBJ2-3; 13 positions match TRBD2. CDR1 and CDR2 (germline): ENHRY, SYGVKD. Trimming removed 0 bases from V and 8 bases from J; junction bases left unmatched: 5. The CDR3 sequence is 16 residues long. The CDR3 DNA follows: TGTGCCATCAGTGAGTCGATCGGACTAGCGGGAGCTACGCAGTATTTT. Its translation: CAISESIGLAGATQYF.

This clone showed up just a few times. The CDR3 is CASSLDLTSGSDEQYF. CDR3 DNA sequence: TGTGCCAGCAGCTTAGATCTAACTAGCGGGAGTGACGAGCAGTACTTC. This chain links TRBV11-2 with TRBJ2-7; 11 nucleotides line up with TRBD2. This CDR3 has 16 amino acids. Trimming removed 0 bases from V and 5 bases from J; junction bases left unmatched: 6. Per germline, CDR1 SGHAT and CDR2 FQNNGV.

In the case of this clone: Its ends do not fully match the called genes, so a read error is possible. The DNA of the CDR3 is TGTGCCAGCAGTTTGGGACTAGCGTTCCAAGAGACCCAGTACTTC. It codes for CASSLGLAFQETQYF. This chain joins TRBV5-4 and TRBJ2-5; TRBD2 matches 10 bases. The germline V gene encodes CDR1 SGHNT and CDR2 YYREEE (reference sequence). This CDR3 is built from 15 residues.

The chain joins TRBV6-5 to TRBJ2-7; D tentatively reads TRBD1 or TRBD2 (5 bases each). V lost 5 bases and J 2 bases, leaving 13 bases between the germline ends. Germline CDR1 MNHEY, CDR2 SVGAGI. The CDR3 spans 14 residues. The CDR3 protein is CASSRDEGPYEQYF. DNA for the CDR3: TGTGCCAGCAGTAGGGATGAGGGACCCTACGAGCAGTACTTC.

This chain connects TRBV6-5 to TRBJ2-2; tentatively, D is TRBD2 (7 bases). The V gene's germline CDR1 is MNHEY and CDR2 SVGAGI. CDR3 size: 16 residues. The V gene lost 2 bases and the J gene lost 4 bases, with 14 bases spanning the gap. Here the CDR3 DNA reads TGTGCCAGCAGTTACGGGGGCGGGGGACCCACCGGGGAGCTGTTTTTT. Translation gives CASSYGGGGPTGELFF.

The DNA of the CDR3 is TGTGCCAGCAGCCCCCTCCCGGACTCGATCTACGAGCAGTACTTC. Encoded protein: CASSPLPDSIYEQYF. The rearrangement uses TRBV7-8 and TRBJ2-7; D perhaps matches TRBD2 (5 bases). CDR3 length: 15 residues. The V end lost 5 bases, the J end lost 3 bases, and 17 bases lay between the germline ends. The germline V gene has CDR1 SGHVS and CDR2 FQNEAQ.

This chain connects TRBV4-3 to TRBJ1-2; D is unresolved. The CDR3 consists of 15 residues. Looked up from germline, CDR1 is LGHNA and CDR2 is YSLEER. V lost 0 bases to trimming and J lost 1 base, with 9 bases between them. The CDR3 DNA reads as TGCGCCAGCAGCCAAGATCTTAACAGTAACTATGGCTACACCTTC. Translation: CASSQDLNSNYGYTF.

The gene calls are TRBV2 and TRBJ1-6, with unresolved D. The CDR3 covers 12 residues. Looked up from germline, CDR1 is SNHLY and CDR2 is FYNNEI. Trimming shortened V by 3 bases and J by 15 bases, and 12 bases separated the two germline ends. The CDR3: CASSDLFGVLHF. The CDR3 DNA reads as TGTGCCAGCAGTGACCTTTTCGGGGTCCTCCACTTT.

The chain combines TRBV28 with TRBJ1-6; tentatively, D is TRBD1 (6 bases). V was cut by 6 bases and J by 9 bases, with 18 bases left in between. The germline V gene has CDR1 MDHEN and CDR2 SYDVKM. The CDR3 is made up of 15 amino acids. As DNA, the CDR3 is TGTGCCAGCAGCCCCGGGCAGGGGAACGGTTCACCCCTCCACTTT. This gives the protein CASSPGQGNGSPLHF.

V gene TRBV7-2 combines with J gene TRBJ2-1; D is unresolved. The CDR3 runs to 13 residues. Trimming took 2 bases from V and 6 from J, leaving 8 bases between them. Germline-derived CDR1 and CDR2 are SGHTA and FQGNSA. CDR3 amino acids: CASSLRAPNEQFF. The CDR3 DNA follows: TGTGCCAGCAGCTTACGGGCCCCCAATGAGCAGTTCTTC.

This chain uses TRBV19 with TRBJ2-7; a possible D gene is TRBD2 (7 bases). Germline V gene sequence: CDR1 LNHDA, CDR2 SQIVND (reference sequence). The CDR3 consists of 13 residues. CDR3 sequence (DNA): TGTGCTTCAGGGCGGGGGCGCGGGTACGAGCAGTACTTC. It is translated as CASGRGRGYEQYF.

This clone occurred once. This sequence joins TRBV6-5 and TRBJ2-7; tentatively, D is TRBD2 (5 bases). The CDR3 is made up of 13 amino acids. With 2 bases removed from V and 7 bases from J, the gap between germline ends came to 12 bases. Germline V gene lookup returns CDR1 MNHEY and CDR2 SVGAGI. The CDR3 DNA reads as TGTGCCAGCAGTTACGACCCGACGGGGGAGCAGTACTTC. Protein: CASSYDPTGEQYF.

The sample holds a few counts of this clone. V and J are TRBV18 and TRBJ2-7; no clear D gene. The V and J ends lost 0 bases and 0 bases respectively, with 6 bases between them. This CDR3 is built from 14 residues. The germline gives CDR1 KGHSH, CDR2 LQKENI. The CDR3 loop is CASSPPWSSYEQYF. CDR3 coding DNA: TGTGCCAGCTCACCACCGTGGAGCTCCTACGAGCAGTACTTC.

The gene calls are TRBV5-8 and TRBJ1-2; D call uncertain. V lost 0 bases, J lost 8 bases, and 17 bases lay in between. CDR3 length: 15 residues. The germline gives CDR1 SGHTS, CDR2 YDEGEE. The CDR3 region has the DNA TGTGCCAGCAGCTTGGATGGTGGAATTATGGTCGGCTACACCTTC. Protein sequence: CASSLDGGIMVGYTF. Variable domain in full (rest from reference TRBV5-8 and TRBJ1-2): EAGVTQSPTHLIKTRGQQATLRCSPISGHTSVYWYQQALGLGLQFLLWYDEGEERNRGNFPPRFSGRQFPNYSSELNVNALELEDSALYLCASSLDGGIMVGYTFGSGTRLTVV.

The chain carries TRBV2 and TRBJ1-2; 7 bases are shared with TRBD1. The CDR3 covers 12 residues. The ends lost 6 bases at V and 14 bases at J; junction bases unmatched: 12. The V gene's germline CDR1 is SNHLY and CDR2 FYNNEI. In DNA form, the CDR3 reads TGTGCCAGCAGAGAGGGGGACAGAAGGTCAACCTTC. Translated, it gives CASREGDRRSTF.

The chain is built from TRBV7-6 and TRBJ2-5; TRBD2 agrees at 10 bases. Germline assignment: CDR1 SGHVS and CDR2 FNYEAQ. The CDR3 extends over 19 amino acids. With V trimmed by 2 bases and J by 2 bases, 14 bases remained unmatched. CDR3: CASSLSSPFSGGKQETQYF. As DNA, the CDR3 is TGTGCCAGCAGCTTAAGTAGTCCATTTAGCGGGGGGAAACAAGAGACCCAGTACTTC.

The rearrangement links TRBV7-9 to TRBJ2-7; D may be TRBD2 (5 bases). The CDR3 is 15 residues long. The V end lost 3 bases, the J end lost 0 bases, and 12 bases lay between the germline ends. CDR1 SEHNR and CDR2 FQNEAQ come from the germline V gene (reference sequence). Written as DNA, the CDR3 is TGTGCCAGCAGCTTTGAGGGAGCGATCTCCTACGAGCAGTACTTC. Protein sequence: CASSFEGAISYEQYF.